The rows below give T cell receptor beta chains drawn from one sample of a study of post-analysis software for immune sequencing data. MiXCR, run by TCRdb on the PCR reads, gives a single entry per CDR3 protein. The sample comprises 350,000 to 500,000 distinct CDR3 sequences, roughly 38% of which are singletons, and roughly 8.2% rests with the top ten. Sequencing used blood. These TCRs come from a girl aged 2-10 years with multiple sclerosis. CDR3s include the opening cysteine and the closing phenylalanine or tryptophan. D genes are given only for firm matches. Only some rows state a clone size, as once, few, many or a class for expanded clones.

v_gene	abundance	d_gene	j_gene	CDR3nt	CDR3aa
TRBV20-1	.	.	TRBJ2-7	TGCAGTGCTAGGGCGGCAATCCGGGCCTACGAGCAGTACTTC	CSARAAIRAYEQYF
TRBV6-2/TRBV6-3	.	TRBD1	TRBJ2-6	TGTGCCAGCAGTCGGGACAGTCCCTCTGGGGCCAACGTCCTGACTTTC	CASSRDSPSGANVLTF
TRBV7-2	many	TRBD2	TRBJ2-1	TGTGCCAGCAGATCCCGACTAGCGGGGCCATACAATGAGCAGTTCTTC	CASRSRLAGPYNEQFF
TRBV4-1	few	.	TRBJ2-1	TGCGCCAGCAGCCAAGTTCCGGGACCAAGTGAGCAGTTCTTC	CASSQVPGPSEQFF
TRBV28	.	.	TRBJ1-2	TGTGCCAGCAACCGGTGGGCCCCTTATGGCTACACCTTC	CASNRWAPYGYTF
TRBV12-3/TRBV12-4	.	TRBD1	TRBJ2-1	TGTGCCAGCAGTTTAGGGACAGGGGTAGACAATGAGCAGTTCTTC	CASSLGTGVDNEQFF
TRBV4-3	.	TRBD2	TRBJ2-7	TGCGCCAGCAGCCATCAAATGACTAGCGGGGGCTACGAGCAGTACTTC	CASSHQMTSGGYEQYF
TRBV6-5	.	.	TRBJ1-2	TGTGCCAGCAGTTACAACACGGGGTATGGCTACACCTTC	CASSYNTGYGYTF
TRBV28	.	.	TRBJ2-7	TGTGCCAGCAACAGGGTCTCCTACGAGCAGTACTTC	CASNRVSYEQYF
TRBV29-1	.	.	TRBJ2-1	TGCAGCACCGCGTCACAGGGCAGAGAGACCCAGTTCTTC	CSTASQGRETQFF
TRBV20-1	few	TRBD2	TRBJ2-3	TGCAGTGCTACACTAGCGGGGGTCACAGATACGCAGTATTTT	CSATLAGVTDTQYF
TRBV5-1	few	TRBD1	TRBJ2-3	TGCGCCAGCAGCCCGTGGGACAGTAACACAGATACGCAGTATTTT	CASSPWDSNTDTQYF
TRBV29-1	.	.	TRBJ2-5	TGCAGCGTTCTGGCGACGACCCAGTACTTC	CSVLATTQYF
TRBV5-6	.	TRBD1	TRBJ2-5	TGTGCCAGCAAGCGAGGACAGGGGGCTGGTGAGCAGTACTTC	CASKRGQGAGEQYF
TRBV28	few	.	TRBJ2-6	TGTGCCAGCAGTTCCTATTCCTTGAGGGGAGGCCAACTCTTCTCTGGGGCCAACGTCCTGACTTTC	CASSSYSLRGGQLFSGANVLTF
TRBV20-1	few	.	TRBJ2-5	TGCAGTGCTAGCAGGCGGGCTCTTCAAGAGACCCAGTACTTC	CSASRRALQETQYF
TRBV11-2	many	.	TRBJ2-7	TGTGCCAGCAGCTTAGGGGACAACTACGAGCAGTACTTC	CASSLGDNYEQYF
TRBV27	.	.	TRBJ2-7	TGTGCCAGCAGTTTGACAGGGGACTACAATGAGCAGTACTTC	CASSLTGDYNEQYF
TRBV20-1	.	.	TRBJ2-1	TGCAGTGCTTTGCCGGGCCGAAAGGATGAGCAGTTCTTC	CSALPGRKDEQFF
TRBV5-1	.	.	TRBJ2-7	TGCGCCAGCAGCTTAGGGGAGAATGGATTGAGGGCGTACTTC	CASSLGENGLRAYF
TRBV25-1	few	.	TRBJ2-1	TGTGCCAGCAGTGCCAAGGGGACCCCCGAGGTTGGGCAGTTCTTC	CASSAKGTPEVGQFF
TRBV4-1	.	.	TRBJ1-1	TGCGCCAGCAGCCAATCCAAAATACAGCTCACTGAAGCTTTCTTT	CASSQSKIQLTEAFF
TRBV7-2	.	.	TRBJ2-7	TGTGCCAGCAGTACCGGGATGACCTACGAGCAGTACTTC	CASSTGMTYEQYF
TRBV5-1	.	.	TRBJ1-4	TGCGCCAGCAGCTTGAGGGGCAGGGGAGATGAAAAACTGTTTTTT	CASSLRGRGDEKLFF
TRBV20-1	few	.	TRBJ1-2	TGCAGTGCTACCGAAGACCTATATGGCTACACCTTC	CSATEDLYGYTF
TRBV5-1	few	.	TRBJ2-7	TGCGCCAGCAGCTCCGATAGCTCCTACGAGCAGTACTTC	CASSSDSSYEQYF
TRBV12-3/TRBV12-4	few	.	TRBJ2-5	TGTGCCAGCACCTCAATACAGGGCACGGAGACCCAGTACTTC	CASTSIQGTETQYF
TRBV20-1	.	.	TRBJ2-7	TGCAGTGTTAGGAGGGAAGTTCTCGGTCTCGAGCAGTACTTC	CSVRREVLGLEQYF
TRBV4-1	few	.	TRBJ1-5	TGCGCCAGCAGCCCCAGCGGGGATCAGCCCCAGCATTTT	CASSPSGDQPQHF
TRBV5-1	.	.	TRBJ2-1	TGCGCCAGCAGCTCCTCCGGGACAAGCTCCTACAATGAGCAGTTCTTC	CASSSSGTSSYNEQFF
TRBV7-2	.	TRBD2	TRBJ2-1	TGTGCCAGCAGCTTAATGCTAGCGGGGGGGACGGATGAGCAGTTCTTC	CASSLMLAGGTDEQFF
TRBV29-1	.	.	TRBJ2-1	TGCAGCGTTGAAGCCAAGAGGAAGTACAATGAGCAGTTCTTC	CSVEAKRKYNEQFF
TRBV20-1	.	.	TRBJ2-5	TGCAGTGCCTTCCCCTTGGGGGCATTGGGGACCCAGTACTTC	CSAFPLGALGTQYF
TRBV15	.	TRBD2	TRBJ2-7	TGTGCCACCAGCAGGGTTACTAGCGGTGGCGAGCAGTACTTC	CATSRVTSGGEQYF
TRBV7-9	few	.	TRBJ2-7	TGTGCCAGCAGCTTAGGATTTGATTTCCTACGAGATGGTCACTACGAGCAGTACTTC	CASSLGFDFLRDGHYEQYF
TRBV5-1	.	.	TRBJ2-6	TGCGCCAGCAGCTTGGTACCCTCTGGGGCCAACGTCCTGACTTTC	CASSLVPSGANVLTF
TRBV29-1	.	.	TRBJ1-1	TGCAGCGTTGGGGGGCAGGGGACGAACACTGAAGCTTTCTTT	CSVGGQGTNTEAFF
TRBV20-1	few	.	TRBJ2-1	TGCAGTGCTAGAGATCCCCGTAATTATTACAATGAGCAGTTCTTC	CSARDPRNYYNEQFF
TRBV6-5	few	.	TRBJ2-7	TGTGCCAGCAGACGCGGACACGCGAGTTACTACGAGCAGTACTTC	CASRRGHASYYEQYF
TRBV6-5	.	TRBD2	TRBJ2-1	TGTGCCAGCAGTTACTCGGGAGCGGGGGGGCCTGGTGAGCAGTTCTTC	CASSYSGAGGPGEQFF
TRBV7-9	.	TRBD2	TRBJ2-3	TGTGCCAGCAGCTTAGCCCCGCTAGCGGGGGACCTTTTTGATACGCAGTATTTT	CASSLAPLAGDLFDTQYF
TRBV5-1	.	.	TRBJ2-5	TGCGCCAGCAGCGTTGAGGGGGAGACCCAGTACTTC	CASSVEGETQYF
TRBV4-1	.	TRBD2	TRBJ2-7	TGCGCCAGCAGCCACTTGGGGACTAGCGGTGACACCTACGAGCAGTACTTC	CASSHLGTSGDTYEQYF
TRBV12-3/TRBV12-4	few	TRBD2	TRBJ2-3	TGTGCCAGCAGTCCGCGACTAGCGGGACCCACAGATACGCAGTATTTT	CASSPRLAGPTDTQYF
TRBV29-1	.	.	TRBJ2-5	TGCAGCATACAGGTTCAGACCCAGTACTTC	CSIQVQTQYF
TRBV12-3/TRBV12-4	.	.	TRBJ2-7	TGTGCCATCAGTGAGTCGAAATTTAGGGACGCCTCCTACGAGCAGTACTTC	CAISESKFRDASYEQYF
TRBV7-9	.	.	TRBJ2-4	TGTGCCAGCAGCTTAGATCCCAGGGGCAGGGAAAACATTCAGTACTTC	CASSLDPRGRENIQYF
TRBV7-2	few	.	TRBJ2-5	TGTGCCAGCAGCTTAGAGTTGGGGAGACTACGGGGGGAGACCCAGTACTTC	CASSLELGRLRGETQYF
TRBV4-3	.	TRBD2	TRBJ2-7	TGCGCCAGCAGCCAAGATACTAGCGCTTACGAGCAGTACTTC	CASSQDTSAYEQYF
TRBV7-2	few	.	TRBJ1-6	TGTGCCAGCAGCTTAGAACAGCAAGTCCTCCACTTT	CASSLEQQVLHF
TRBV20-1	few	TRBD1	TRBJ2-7	TGCAGTTCCCTTCGGGACAGACTACCCTACGAGCAGTACTTC	CSSLRDRLPYEQYF
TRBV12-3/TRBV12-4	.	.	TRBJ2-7	TGTGCCAGCAGTTTAGTGGGGGGCTCTCTCCCACAATACGAGCAGTACTTC	CASSLVGGSLPQYEQYF